This TCR beta chain was recovered during a study of blood T cell repertoires in COVID-19. Repertoires were generated with immunoSEQ multiplex PCR, while TCRdb's copy carries only in-frame clones and drops some. The table includes about 170,000 clones, about four fifths detected once. Trimming left V 1 base short and J 0 bases short, with 7 bases between. The CDR3 spans 15 residues. Germline loops: CDR1 SGHVS, CDR2 FQNEAQ. The sample was peripheral blood. This clonotype originated in a human donor with acute or convalescent COVID-19. The donor label of this sample is uncertain. The chain has TRBV7-8 and TRBJ1-3; D unresolved. The CDR3 DNA is TGTGCCAGCAGCTTAGACAGCCACTCTGGAAACACCATATATTTT. Protein sequence: CASSLDSHSGNTIYF.